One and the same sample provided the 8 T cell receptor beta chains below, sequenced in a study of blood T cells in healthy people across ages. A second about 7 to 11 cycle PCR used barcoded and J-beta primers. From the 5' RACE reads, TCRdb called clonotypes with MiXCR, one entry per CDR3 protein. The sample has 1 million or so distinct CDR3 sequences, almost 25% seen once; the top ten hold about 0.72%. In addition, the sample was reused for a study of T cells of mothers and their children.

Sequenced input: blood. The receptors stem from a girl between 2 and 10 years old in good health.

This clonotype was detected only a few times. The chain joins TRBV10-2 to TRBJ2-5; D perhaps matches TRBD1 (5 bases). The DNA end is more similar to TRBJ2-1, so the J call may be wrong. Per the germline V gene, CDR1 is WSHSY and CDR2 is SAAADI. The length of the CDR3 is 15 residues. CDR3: CASRDILLAENEQFF. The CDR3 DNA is TGCGCCAGCAGGGACATCCTCCTTGCTGAAAATGAGCAGTTCTTC.

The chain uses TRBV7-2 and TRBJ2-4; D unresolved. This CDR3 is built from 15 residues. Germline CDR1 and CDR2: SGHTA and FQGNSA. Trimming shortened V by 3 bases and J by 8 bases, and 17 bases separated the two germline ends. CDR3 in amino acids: CASSLVTSPGDIQYF. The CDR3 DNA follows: TGTGCCAGCAGCTTGGTGACCTCCCCTGGGGACATTCAGTACTTC.

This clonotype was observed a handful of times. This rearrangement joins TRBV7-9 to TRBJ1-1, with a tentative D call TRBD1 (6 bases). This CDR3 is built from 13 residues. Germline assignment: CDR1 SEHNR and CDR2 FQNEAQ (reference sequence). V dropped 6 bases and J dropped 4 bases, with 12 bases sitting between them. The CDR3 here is CASRPRGGTEAFF. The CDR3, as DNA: TGTGCCAGCAGACCAAGGGGGGGCACTGAAGCTTTCTTT. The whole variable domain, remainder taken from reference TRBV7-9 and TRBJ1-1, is DTGVSQNPRHKITKRGQNVTFRCDPISEHNRLYWYRQTLGQGPEFLTYFQNEAQLEKSRLLSDRFSAERPKGSFSTLEIQRTEQGDSAMYLCASRPRGGTEAFFGQGTRLTVV.

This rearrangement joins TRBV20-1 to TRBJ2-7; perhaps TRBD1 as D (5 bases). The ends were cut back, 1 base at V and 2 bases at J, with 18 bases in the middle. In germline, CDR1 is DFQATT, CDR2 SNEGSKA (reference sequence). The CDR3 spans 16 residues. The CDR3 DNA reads TGCAGTGCTAGAGGCACCGTCCAGGGTCCTACCTACGAGCAGTACTTC. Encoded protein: CSARGTVQGPTYEQYF.

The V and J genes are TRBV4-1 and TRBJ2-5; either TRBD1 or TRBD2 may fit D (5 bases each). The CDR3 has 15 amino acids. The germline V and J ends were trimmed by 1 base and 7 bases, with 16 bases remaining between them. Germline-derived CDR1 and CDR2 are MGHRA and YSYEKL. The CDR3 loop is CASSQGGPPLMTQYF. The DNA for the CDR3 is TGCGCCAGCAGCCAAGGGGGACCACCGCTTATGACCCAGTACTTC.

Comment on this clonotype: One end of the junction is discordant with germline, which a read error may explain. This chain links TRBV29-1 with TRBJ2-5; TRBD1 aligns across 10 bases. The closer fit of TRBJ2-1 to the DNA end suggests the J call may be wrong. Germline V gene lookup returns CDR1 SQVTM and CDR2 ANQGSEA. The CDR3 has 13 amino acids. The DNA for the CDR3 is TGCAGTGTTGAAGACAGGGGGCCCTATGAGCAGTTCTTC. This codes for CSVEDRGPYEQFF.

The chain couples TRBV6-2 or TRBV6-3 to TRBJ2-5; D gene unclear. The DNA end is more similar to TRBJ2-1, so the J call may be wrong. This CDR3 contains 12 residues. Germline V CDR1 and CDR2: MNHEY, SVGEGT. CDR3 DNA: TGTGCCAGCAGTTGGTCTATCTCCGGGCAGTTCTTC. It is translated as CASSWSISGQFF.

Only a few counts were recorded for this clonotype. The CDR3 region is CASSFLVIAYNEQFF. For the CDR3, the DNA is TGCGCCAGCAGCTTCCTAGTGATAGCGTACAATGAGCAGTTCTTC. This sequence joins TRBV5-1 and TRBJ2-1; D may be TRBD2 (5 bases). V lost 2 bases and J lost 4, with 13 bases in between. This CDR3 comprises 15 residues. CDR1 is SGHRS and CDR2 is YFSETQ in the germline V gene.